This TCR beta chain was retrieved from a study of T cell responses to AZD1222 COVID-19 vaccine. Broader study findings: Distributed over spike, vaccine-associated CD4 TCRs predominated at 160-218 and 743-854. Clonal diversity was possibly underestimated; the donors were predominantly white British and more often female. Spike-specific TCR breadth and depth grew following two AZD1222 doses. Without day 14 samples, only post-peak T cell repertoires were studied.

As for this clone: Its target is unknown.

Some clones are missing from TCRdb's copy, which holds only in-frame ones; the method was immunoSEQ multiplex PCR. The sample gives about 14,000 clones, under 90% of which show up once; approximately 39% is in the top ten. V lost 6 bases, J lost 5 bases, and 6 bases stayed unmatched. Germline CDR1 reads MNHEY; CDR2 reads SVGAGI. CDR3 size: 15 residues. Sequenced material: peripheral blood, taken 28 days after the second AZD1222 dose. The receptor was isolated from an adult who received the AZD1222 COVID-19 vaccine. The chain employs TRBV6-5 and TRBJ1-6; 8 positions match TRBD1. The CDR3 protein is CASRTPGQDNSPLHF. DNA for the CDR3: TGTGCCAGCAGGACTCCGGGACAGGATAATTCACCCCTCCACTTT.